The 21 T cell receptor beta chains below were found in one sample sequenced in a study of blood T cell repertoires in COVID-19. TCRdb's copy holds only in-frame clones and misses some; the assay was immunoSEQ multiplex PCR. There are around 380,000 clones in the sample; about 90% occur only once, and 1.3% lies in the top ten. Sequenced: PBMCs or T cells enriched from blood (not recorded which). These receptors all stem from a man under 40 who had recovered from COVID-19.

The V call is TRBV30, the J call TRBJ1-6; D is perhaps TRBD1 (6 bases). The V end lost 2 bases, the J end lost 6 bases, and 11 bases lay between the germline ends. This CDR3 has 14 amino acids. Germline V gene sequence: CDR1 GTSNPN, CDR2 SVGIG (reference sequence). CDR3 amino acids: CAWSRDTVNSPLHF. CDR3 sequence (DNA): TGTGCCTGGAGTCGGGACACCGTTAATTCACCCCTCCACTTT.

This chain links TRBV27 with TRBJ2-7, with D maybe TRBD1 (6 bases). The V end lost 5 bases, the J end lost 6 bases, and 14 bases lay between the germline ends. This CDR3 is built from 13 residues. Germline loops: CDR1 MNHEY, CDR2 SMNVEV (reference sequence). This chain's CDR3 is CASSRTGKSEQYF. In DNA form, the CDR3 reads TGTGCCAGCAGTCGTACAGGGAAGAGCGAGCAGTACTTC.

V and J are TRBV19 and TRBJ1-4, with D tentatively TRBD1 (5 bases). Trimming took off 3 bases at V and 7 bases at J, with 9 bases between the two ends. This CDR3 is 13 amino acids long. CDR1 and CDR2 (germline): LNHDA, SQIVND (reference sequence). Here the CDR3 reads CASSIRRGEKLFF. CDR3 in DNA: TGTGCCAGTAGTATTCGGAGGGGTGAAAAACTGTTTTTT. The complete variable domain, with remaining parts taken from reference TRBV19 and TRBJ1-4, reads DGGITQSPKYLFRKEGQNVTLSCEQNLNHDAMYWYRQDPGQGLRLIYYSQIVNDFQKGDIAEGYSVSREKKESFPLTVTSAQKNPTAFYLCASSIRRGEKLFFGSGTQLSVL.

J is TRBJ2-7 and V is TRBV5-1; D not certain. This CDR3 is built from 15 residues. With 0 bases removed from V and 0 bases from J, the gap between germline ends came to 10 bases. Germline values: CDR1 SGHRS, CDR2 YFSETQ. The CDR3 DNA reads as TGCGCCAGCAGCTTGGCGGTGGTAAACTCCTACGAGCAGTACTTC. It is translated as CASSLAVVNSYEQYF. Full variable domain (rest looked up from reference TRBV5-1 and TRBJ2-7): KAGVTQTPRYLIKTRGQQVTLSCSPISGHRSVSWYQQTPGQGLQFLFEYFSETQRNKGNFPGRFSGRQFSNSRSEMNVSTLELGDSALYLCASSLAVVNSYEQYFGPGTRLTVT.

V and J are TRBV12-3 or TRBV12-4 and TRBJ1-4; TRBD1 aligns across 7 bases. Trimming cost V 2 bases and J 10 bases; bases outside gene matches: 4. There are 13 residues in the CDR3. The CDR3 here is CASSLSGQTKLFF. CDR3 coding DNA: TGTGCCAGCAGTTTATCGGGACAGACAAAACTGTTTTTT.

This rearrangement joins TRBV3-1 (or the pseudogene TRBV3-2) to TRBJ2-1; tentatively, D is TRBD1 (6 bases). The CDR3 covers 16 residues. CDR1 is LGHDT, CDR2 YNNKEL, per germline (reference sequence). The V gene lost 4 bases and the J gene lost 2 bases, with 15 bases spanning the gap. CDR3 sequence: CASSPYRVRTYNEQFF. CDR3 DNA: TGTGCCAGCAGCCCCTACAGGGTAAGGACCTACAATGAGCAGTTCTTC.

The chain combines TRBV30 with TRBJ1-5, with D unresolved. Deletions cut 3 bases from V and 0 bases from J, with 6 bases between. Germline V CDR1 and CDR2: GTSNPN, SVGIG (reference sequence). The CDR3 contains 13 residues. In DNA form, the CDR3 reads TGTGCCTGGAGCCCATCTAGCAATCAGCCCCAGCATTTT. This sequence encodes CAWSPSSNQPQHF.

J is TRBJ1-1 and V is TRBV3-1 (or the pseudogene TRBV3-2); possible D gene TRBD1, 5 bases. CDR3 length: 12 amino acids. Germline V gives CDR1 LGHDT, CDR2 YNNKEL (reference sequence). Trimming removed 9 bases from V and 3 bases from J, with 11 bases in between. This CDR3 is CASWGGYTEAFF. DNA of the CDR3: TGTGCCAGTTGGGGGGGTTACACTGAAGCTTTCTTT.

The chain is built from TRBV6-2 or TRBV6-3 and TRBJ1-6; 8 bases agree with TRBD1. The CDR3 totals 16 residues. V lost 6 bases to trimming and J lost 7 bases; unmatched junction nucleotides: 11. Germline CDR1 MNHEY, CDR2 SVGEGT. DNA for the CDR3: TGTGCCAGCAGCCCCCTCGGACAGGGATGGAATTCACCCCTCCACTTT. It yields the protein CASSPLGQGWNSPLHF.

The CDR3 reads CASSYDRGVTGELFF. Written as DNA, the CDR3 is TGCGCCAGCAGCTATGACAGGGGGGTCACCGGGGAGCTGTTTTTT. The gene calls are TRBV5-1 and TRBJ2-2, with 9 bases aligning to TRBD1. CDR3 length: 15 amino acids. Germline CDR1 reads SGHRS; CDR2 reads YFSETQ. Unmatched junction bases numbered 4, after V lost 3 bases and J lost 4 bases.

The gene calls are TRBV5-1 and TRBJ2-3; D is undetermined. This CDR3 region has 14 residues. The germline V and J ends were trimmed by 4 bases and 2 bases, with 11 bases remaining between them. CDR1 and CDR2 (germline): SGHRS, YFSETQ. The CDR3 sequence is CASSTLGLTDTQYF. CDR3 bases: TGCGCCAGCAGCACACTGGGCCTCACAGATACGCAGTATTTT. Complete variable domain (other parts from reference TRBV5-1 and TRBJ2-3): KAGVTQTPRYLIKTRGQQVTLSCSPISGHRSVSWYQQTPGQGLQFLFEYFSETQRNKGNFPGRFSGRQFSNSRSEMNVSTLELGDSALYLCASSTLGLTDTQYFGPGTRLTVL.

There are a few counts of this clone. J is TRBJ1-3 and V is TRBV7-9; D is unclear. Germline lookup yields CDR1 SEHNR and CDR2 FQNEAQ (reference sequence). There are 16 residues in the CDR3. Trimming left V 3 bases short and J 0 bases short, with 12 bases between. CDR3 region: CASSLSRLFSGNTIYF. The DNA of the CDR3 is TGTGCCAGCAGCTTGTCTAGACTCTTCTCTGGAAACACCATATATTTT.

This chain links TRBV7-2 with TRBJ1-4; tentatively, D is TRBD1 (6 bases). CDR3 length: 15 residues. Germline-derived CDR1 and CDR2 are SGHTA and FQGNSA. V was trimmed by 3 bases and J by 2 bases, leaving 10 bases between them. The CDR3 DNA is TGTGCCAGCAGCTTTACAGGGACGACTAATGAAAAACTGTTTTTT. Protein product: CASSFTGTTNEKLFF.

This clone appeared once. The rearrangement uses TRBV27 and TRBJ1-2; unclear D gene. CDR1 and CDR2 (germline): MNHEY, SMNVEV (reference sequence). V shed 5 bases and J shed 6 bases, with 16 bases lying between them. CDR3 size: 14 residues. CDR3 sequence (DNA): TGTGCCAGCAGTCCTTTGACGCGGCAGCATGGCTACACCTTC. Translating it yields CASSPLTRQHGYTF.

V and J are TRBV19 and TRBJ1-5; D is perhaps TRBD1 (5 bases). V gave up 4 bases and J gave up 0 bases, with 13 bases separating them. Germline V CDR1 and CDR2: LNHDA, SQIVND (reference sequence). This CDR3 spans 16 amino acids. The CDR3 DNA is TGTGCCAGTAGTACTGCCAGGGCTTATAGCAATCAGCCCCAGCATTTT. This codes for CASSTARAYSNQPQHF. Combining the CDR3 with reference TRBV19 and TRBJ1-5 gives the whole variable domain DGGITQSPKYLFRKEGQNVTLSCEQNLNHDAMYWYRQDPGQGLRLIYYSQIVNDFQKGDIAEGYSVSREKKESFPLTVTSAQKNPTAFYLCASSTARAYSNQPQHFGDGTRLSIL.

V gene TRBV29-1 combines with J gene TRBJ2-2; TRBD2 matches 8 bases. CDR1 and CDR2 (germline): SQVTM, ANQGSEA. V gave up 7 bases and J gave up 6 bases; unmatched junction bases: 4. This CDR3 is built from 12 residues. CDR3 nucleotide sequence: TGCAGCGCCCACGGGGGGGCCGGGGAGCTGTTTTTT. It translates to CSAHGGAGELFF.

The count of this clone is one. This chain uses TRBV6-1 with TRBJ1-2; perhaps TRBD1 as D (5 bases). In germline, CDR1 is MNHNS, CDR2 SASEGT. The V gene lost 4 bases and the J gene lost 3 bases, with 18 bases spanning the gap. This CDR3 region has 16 residues. CDR3 sequence: CASSGSWGREDYGYTF. The DNA of the CDR3 is TGTGCCAGCAGTGGTTCGTGGGGCAGGGAGGACTATGGCTACACCTTC.

The sample holds a few counts of this clone. The chain uses TRBV7-9 and TRBJ2-7; TRBD1 matches at 7 bases. Trimming cost V 1 base and J 5 bases; bases outside gene matches: 5. The germline CDR1 and CDR2 sequences are SEHNR and FQNEAQ (reference sequence). CDR3 length: 14 residues. CDR3 bases: TGTGCCAGCAGCTTAGTTAGGGGGCTCCACGAGCAGTACTTC. Translated, it gives CASSLVRGLHEQYF.

The table lists this clone with a count of one. The gene calls are TRBV6-4 and TRBJ1-6; 7 bases agree with TRBD1. In germline, CDR1 is MRHNA, CDR2 SNTAGT. V gave up 6 bases and J gave up 3 bases; unmatched junction bases: 5. The CDR3 is made up of 15 amino acids. In nucleotides, the CDR3 is TGTGCCAGCAGGCGGACAGGCGACTATAATTCACCCCTCCACTTT. As protein: CASRRTGDYNSPLHF.

This sequence joins TRBV6-5 and TRBJ2-7, with a possible D match to TRBD1 (6 bases). The V end was cut by 0 bases, the J end by 6 bases, with 12 bases between. The germline gives CDR1 MNHEY, CDR2 SVGAGI. This CDR3 spans 14 amino acids. The DNA for the CDR3 is TGTGCCAGCAGTTACTCCGACAGGTTATCCGAGCAGTACTTC. This sequence encodes CASSYSDRLSEQYF.

The gene calls are TRBV19 and TRBJ1-5; TRBD1 agrees at 12 bases. Germline V gene sequence: CDR1 LNHDA, CDR2 SQIVND (reference sequence). The CDR3 contains 17 residues. V shed 9 bases and J 0 bases; nucleotides not matched to a gene: 9. The CDR3 region is CARHGTGGRNSNQPQHF. For the CDR3, the DNA is TGTGCCAGACACGGGACAGGGGGCCGAAATAGCAATCAGCCCCAGCATTTT.